Listed here are 12 T cell receptor beta chains from one sample, sequenced in a study of blood T cell repertoires in COVID-19. Profiling relied on immunoSEQ multiplex PCR, and the TCRdb table lists in-frame clones only, not all of them. The data show roughly 81,000 clones, around 80% seen once. Source material: peripheral blood. The source is a man in his fifties or sixties with acute or convalescent COVID-19.

The J gene is TRBJ1-1, the V gene TRBV12-3 or TRBV12-4; maybe TRBD1 (5 bases). This CDR3 spans 12 amino acids. Trimming shortened V by 1 base and J by 11 bases, and 11 bases separated the two germline ends. The CDR3 DNA sequence: TGTGCCAGCAGTTTAGAGGGGAAACAGGCTTTCTTT. Translation gives CASSLEGKQAFF.

The chain uses TRBV11-2 and TRBJ1-6; a possible D gene is TRBD1 (6 bases). CDR1 and CDR2 from the germline V gene are SGHAT and FQNNGV. Trimming removed 1 base at V and 6 bases at J, with 10 bases between. This CDR3 is 15 amino acids long. The CDR3 spells CASSLAGRGNSPLHF. The CDR3 DNA reads as TGTGCCAGCAGCTTAGCGGGCAGGGGTAATTCACCCCTCCACTTT. Drawing the rest from reference TRBV11-2 and TRBJ1-6, the complete variable domain is EAGVAQSPRYKIIEKRQSVAFWCNPISGHATLYWYQQILGQGPKLLIQFQNNGVVDDSQLPKDRFSAERLKGVDSTLKIQPAKLEDSAVYLCASSLAGRGNSPLHFGNGTRLTVT.

The rearrangement joins TRBV2 to TRBJ1-4, with D tentatively TRBD1 (5 bases). CDR3 size: 13 residues. Germline V gene sequence: CDR1 SNHLY, CDR2 FYNNEI. The V and J ends lost 2 bases and 11 bases respectively, with 12 bases between them. CDR3 sequence reads: CASSEREGSKLFF. The CDR3 nucleotides are TGTGCCAGCAGTGAACGGGAGGGGAGCAAACTGTTTTTT.

The V and J genes are TRBV18 and TRBJ1-1; D possibly corresponds to TRBD1 (5 bases). Deletions cut 6 bases from V and 1 base from J, with 18 bases between. This CDR3 is built from 16 residues. Germline-derived CDR1 and CDR2 are KGHSH and LQKENI. CDR3 amino acids: CASSRDSLTRNTEAFF. In DNA, the CDR3 is TGTGCCAGCTCTCGCGACAGTTTAACGAGGAACACTGAAGCTTTCTTT.

The genes are TRBV9 and TRBJ2-1, with D maybe TRBD2 (5 bases). CDR1 and CDR2 (germline): SGDLS, YYNGEE. CDR3 length: 16 amino acids. With 3 bases removed from V and 2 bases from J, the gap between germline ends came to 15 bases. The chain's CDR3 is CASSAPDGVPYNEQFF. The CDR3 DNA reads TGTGCCAGCAGCGCCCCTGACGGGGTTCCCTACAATGAGCAGTTCTTC.

The V call is TRBV4-1, the J call TRBJ2-7, with D unclear. The V end lost 1 base, the J end lost 7 bases, and 14 bases lay between the germline ends. The CDR3 spans 14 residues. Germline assignment: CDR1 MGHRA and CDR2 YSYEKL. CDR3 DNA sequence: TGCGCCAGCAGCCAAGTGCTCCCGACTGGAGAGCAGTACTTC. This codes for CASSQVLPTGEQYF.

The chain employs TRBV14 and TRBJ1-2; 8 bases are a match to TRBD1. Unmatched junction bases numbered 3, after V lost 2 bases and J lost 7 bases. This CDR3 spans 13 amino acids. Germline V gene lookup returns CDR1 SGHDN and CDR2 FVKESK. CDR3 amino acids: CASSQRDRSGYTF. CDR3 coding DNA: TGTGCCAGCAGCCAAAGGGACAGGTCTGGCTACACCTTC.

The rearrangement joins TRBV18 to TRBJ1-1, with TRBD1 matching 9 bases. The CDR3 sequence is 19 residues long. CDR1 and CDR2 (germline): KGHSH, LQKENI. V shed 3 bases, J shed 3 bases, and the junction held 17 bases outside the gene matches. The CDR3 coding sequence is TGTGCCAGCTCACCCCGAATGGCCGGGACAGGGACATTGGACACTGAAGCTTTCTTT. This gives the protein CASSPRMAGTGTLDTEAFF.

The V call is TRBV7-2, the J call TRBJ2-6, with 9 bases aligning to TRBD2. Germline values: CDR1 SGHTA, CDR2 FQGNSA. The CDR3 consists of 17 residues. Germline trimming cut 8 bases from V and 2 bases from J; bases unmatched to any gene: 10. CDR3 in DNA: TGTGCCAGCGGGGAAAGCGGGAGGAGGGCTGGGGCCAACGTCCTGACTTTC. This sequence encodes CASGESGRRAGANVLTF.

V usage is TRBV14 and J usage is TRBJ1-6, with TRBD1 as a possible D gene (6 bases). Germline CDR1 SGHDN, CDR2 FVKESK. CDR3 size: 12 residues. Trimming stripped 6 bases from V and 14 bases from J, with 14 bases between. The DNA for the CDR3 is TGTGCCAGCAGTGAGGGCAGACAGGCCCTCCACTTT. Its translation: CASSEGRQALHF.

This clone occurred a few times. The chain employs TRBV5-8 and TRBJ2-2; TRBD1 matches at 9 bases. Germline values: CDR1 SGHTS, CDR2 YDEGEE. CDR3 length: 15 residues. The ends lost 4 bases at V and 4 bases at J; junction bases unmatched: 5. The CDR3 region has the DNA TGTGCCAGCAGCAACCGGGACAGGGCCACCGGGGAGCTGTTTTTT. It translates to CASSNRDRATGELFF.

The J gene is TRBJ2-3, the V gene TRBV19; 7 nucleotides match TRBD1. After removal of 3 bases from V and 4 bases from J, the junction contained 4 bases not matched to a gene. CDR3 length: 14 residues. Germline CDR1 and CDR2: LNHDA and SQIVND (reference sequence). Written as DNA, the CDR3 is TGTGCCAGTAGTATGGGGACAGTCCCAGATACGCAGTATTTT. Translating it yields CASSMGTVPDTQYF.